This T cell receptor beta chain was sequenced in a study of cytomegalovirus exposure and HLA in healthy donors. Healthy individuals who donated bone marrow served as the donors. V was clipped by 3 bases and J by 9 bases, with 8 bases between them. Germline lookup yields CDR1 SEHNR and CDR2 FQNEAQ (reference sequence). The CDR3 loop spans 12 amino acids. This clone has only a few counts. Antigen: not known. Study-level findings and limits: Listed as cytomegalovirus-associated were 150 to 200 TCR beta chains. In the analysis, some V segments, TRBV6-2 and TRBV6-3 included, were excluded as indistinguishable.

Researchers ran the PCR with 60 Vbeta and 13 Jbeta primers. TCRdb keeps only in-frame clones here, not all; method: immunoSEQ multiplex PCR. The table includes 100,000 to 150,000 clones, roughly 17% detected once. This clonotype originated in a female donor in good health and CMV-seropositive. The specimen sequenced was PBMCs. The V and J genes are TRBV7-9 and TRBJ1-4; D unresolved. This chain's CDR3 is CASSLGFQKLFF. In DNA form, the CDR3 reads TGTGCCAGCAGCTTGGGCTTTCAAAAACTGTTTTTT.